This T cell receptor (beta chain) was captured by sequencing in a study of T cell clusters in autoimmune cytopenias. This CDR3 contains 13 residues. The V gene's germline CDR1 is SQVTM and CDR2 ANQGSEA. One tube held mixed TRB-A and TRB-B primer pools for touch-down PCR. With the multiplex PCR reads reprocessed, TCRdb shows one record per CDR3 protein and no DNA. The sample totals about 8,800 distinct CDR3 sequences. This clonotype ranks as medium-sized in terms of frequency. About 37,500 genome equivalents of blood DNA were amplified for TRB. This TCR was recovered from a human donor with an autoimmune cytopenia or autoimmune hepatitis (not recorded which). What was sequenced was peripheral blood. The rearrangement joins TRBV29-1 to TRBJ2-3; TCRdb gives TRBD2 as the D gene, but with no DNA this cannot be confirmed. The CDR3 is CSVPLAVGDTQYF.